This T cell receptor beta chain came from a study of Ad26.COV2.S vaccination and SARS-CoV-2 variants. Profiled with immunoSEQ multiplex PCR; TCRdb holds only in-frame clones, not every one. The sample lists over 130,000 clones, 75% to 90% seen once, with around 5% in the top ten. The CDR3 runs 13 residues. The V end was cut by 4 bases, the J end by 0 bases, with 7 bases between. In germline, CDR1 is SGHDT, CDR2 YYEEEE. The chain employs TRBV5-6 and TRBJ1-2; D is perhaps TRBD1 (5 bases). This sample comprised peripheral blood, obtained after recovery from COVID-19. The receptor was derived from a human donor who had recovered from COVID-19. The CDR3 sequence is CASSLQANYGYTF. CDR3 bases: TGTGCCAGCAGCCTACAGGCTAACTATGGCTACACCTTC.